Reported below is one T cell receptor (beta chain). The antigen is unknown. Profiled with immunoSEQ multiplex PCR; TCRdb holds only in-frame clones, not every one. The sample includes over 100,000 clones, roughly 92% of them seen just once. The sample is drawn from a study of T cell responses to AZD1222 COVID-19 vaccine. V lost 1 base and J 8 bases, leaving 12 bases between the germline ends. The CDR3 sequence is 14 residues long. Germline assignment: CDR1 SGHTA and CDR2 FQGNSA. Study observations and caveats: Dominant at 160-218 and 743-854, vaccine-associated CD4 TCRs also spanned spike. Repertoires were collected only later (after the peak T cell response had occurred). Per reports, nearly half of all spike-specific TCRs target regions that are unmutated in variants.

This receptor was identified in an adult in good health. The input for sequencing was peripheral blood, taken on day 0 of AZD1222 vaccination. The chain joins TRBV7-2 to TRBJ2-1; D not resolved. The CDR3 region has the DNA TGTGCCAGCAGCTTAGGGGCCAGGAACGATGAGCAGTTCTTC. Its translation is CASSLGARNDEQFF. The full variable domain, with the rest looked up from reference TRBV7-2 and TRBJ2-1, is GAGVSQSPSNKVTEKGKDVELRCDPISGHTALYWYRQSLGQGLEFLIYFQGNSAPDKSGLPSDRFSAERTGGSVSTLTIQRTQQEDSAVYLCASSLGARNDEQFFGPGTRLTVL.